Each of the 27 T cell receptor beta chains below was sequenced from the same sample in a study of human T cells and chemical hapten exposure. TCRdb ran MiXCR on the RACE reads and lists one entry per CDR3 protein. The data contain about 98,000 distinct CDR3 sequences, 10% to 11% of them singletons. Regarding time point: pre-sensitization, week 0. Noted treatment: therapeutic diphenylcyclopropenone sensitization with weekly scalp DPC. The sample in question was whole blood, obtained in connection with sensitization to the hapten diphenylcyclopropenone (DPC). The receptors come from a woman aged 55 to 70 with alopecia areata. Some clones in this sample may be carry-over from other donors' samples.

The chain recombines TRBV12-3 or TRBV12-4 with TRBJ2-6; D gene ambiguous. CDR3 length: 21 residues. Trimming took off 4 bases at V and 0 bases at J, with 25 bases between the two ends. CDR3 region: CASSSPRGPALKSSGANVLTF. The CDR3 DNA sequence: TGTGCCAGCAGTTCCCCTCGCGGCCCCGCCCTAAAGAGCTCTGGGGCCAACGTCCTGACTTTC.

This clonotype was detected many times. The gene calls are TRBV12-3 or TRBV12-4 and TRBJ1-2; D is undetermined. V was shortened by 5 bases and J by 2 bases, with 15 bases between the two germline ends. CDR3 length: 15 residues. The CDR3 loop reads CASSLYTSANYGYTF. The DNA of the CDR3 is TGTGCCAGCAGTCTTTATACGTCAGCGAACTATGGCTACACCTTC.

This clonotype was counted only a few times. The chain carries TRBV10-3 and TRBJ2-1; 9 bases map to TRBD2. Unmatched junction bases numbered 7, after V lost 6 bases and J lost 4 bases. CDR3 length equals 15 residues. The germline V gene has CDR1 ENHRY and CDR2 SYGVKD. CDR3 amino acids: CAISPGTSLYNEQFF. The CDR3 DNA follows: TGTGCCATCAGCCCCGGGACTAGCCTATACAATGAGCAGTTCTTC.

This clonotype was recorded many times. CDR3 protein: CSARGSTAGGYTF. The CDR3 nucleotides are TGCAGTGCTAGAGGTTCCACTGCCGGGGGCTACACCTTC. The chain employs TRBV20-1 and TRBJ1-2; no clear D. Germline CDR1 DFQATT, CDR2 SNEGSKA (reference sequence). There are 13 residues in the CDR3. Trimming took off 1 base at V and 8 bases at J, with 14 bases between the two ends.

Of note for this clonotype: A much larger clone sits a single nucleotide away, making a read error possible. The V call is TRBV7-6, the J call TRBJ1-4; D unresolved. The CDR3 is made up of 15 amino acids. The germline V gene has CDR1 SGHVS and CDR2 FNYEAQ. Here the CDR3 reads CGSSLGLAANEKLFF. The CDR3 bases are TGTGGCAGCAGCTTGGGGTTGGCGGCTAATGAAAAACTGTTTTTT.

This clonotype appeared many times. The V gene is TRBV12-3 or TRBV12-4, the J gene TRBJ1-1; tentative D call: TRBD1 (5 bases). CDR3 size: 14 residues. Trimming cost V 6 bases and J 5 bases, with 16 bases left between them. The CDR3 bases are TGTGCCAGCAGCCTACAAGGGACCGCTACTGAAGCTTTCTTT. As protein: CASSLQGTATEAFF.

This clonotype was seen repeatedly, ten times or more. The chain carries TRBV25-1 and TRBJ1-1; 10 bases agree with TRBD1. CDR3 size: 14 residues. Unmatched junction bases numbered 8, after V lost 3 bases and J lost 10 bases. Germline assignment: CDR1 MGHDK and CDR2 SYGVNS. CDR3 nucleotide sequence: TGTGCCAGCAGTGAGTCCGGGACAGGGGACCGAGCTTTCTTT. Protein: CASSESGTGDRAFF.

The table lists this clonotype with many counts. The chain links TRBV20-1 to TRBJ2-1; the D gene is possibly TRBD2 (5 bases). V lost 0 bases to trimming and J lost 15 bases, with 24 bases between them. This CDR3 has 15 residues. Per germline, CDR1 DFQATT and CDR2 SNEGSKA (reference sequence). CDR3 DNA: TGCAGTGCTAGAGATATCTCAAGCGGTGGTCTTCAGCGGTTCTTC. Amino acid sequence: CSARDISSGGLQRFF.

The rearrangement links TRBV27 to TRBJ1-4; D ambiguous. CDR1 MNHEY and CDR2 SMNVEV come from the germline V gene (reference sequence). Trimming removed 9 bases from V and 5 bases from J, with 19 bases in between. This CDR3 is built from 15 residues. In DNA, the CDR3 is TGTGCCAGTGCGAGTCACAATACGGGCAATGAAAAACTGTTTTTT. This encodes CASASHNTGNEKLFF.

This clonotype was detected only once. The chain couples TRBV10-2 to TRBJ2-7; D call uncertain. CDR1 and CDR2 from the germline V gene are WSHSY and SAAADI. There are 13 residues in the CDR3. V dropped 8 bases and J dropped 2 bases, with 13 bases sitting between them. This CDR3 is CASGTQETYEQYF. For the CDR3, the DNA is TGCGCCAGCGGCACTCAGGAGACCTACGAGCAGTACTTC.

This clonotype was observed a handful of times. The genes are TRBV10-3 and TRBJ1-1; 8 bases are a match to TRBD1. This CDR3 spans 13 amino acids. V lost 8 bases to trimming and J lost 1 base; unmatched junction nucleotides: 3. Germline CDR1 is ENHRY and CDR2 is SYGVKD. The CDR3 reads CAIVGQENTEAFF. CDR3 bases: TGTGCCATCGTGGGACAGGAGAACACTGAAGCTTTCTTT.

This clonotype has at least ten counts. The J gene is TRBJ2-1, the V gene TRBV2; D gene unclear. The germline V gene has CDR1 SNHLY and CDR2 FYNNEI. With 5 bases removed from V and 5 bases from J, the gap between germline ends came to 10 bases. CDR3 length equals 13 residues. CDR3 nucleotides: TGTGCCAGCAGTTCGAACACAGACAATGAGCAGTTCTTC. Translation gives CASSSNTDNEQFF.

This clonotype came up many times. The rearrangement joins TRBV29-1 to TRBJ2-3, with TRBD1 identical over 9 bases. This CDR3 contains 14 residues. Germline lookup yields CDR1 SQVTM and CDR2 ANQGSEA. Trimming took 4 bases from V and 10 from J; bases not matched to a gene: 12. The CDR3 region has the DNA TGCAGCGTTGTCCCGGGACAGGGTAATACTCCGCAGTATTTT. This codes for CSVVPGQGNTPQYF.

This clonotype has at least ten counts. This chain connects TRBV5-4 to TRBJ1-2; no definite D call. The CDR3 loop spans 13 amino acids. Trimming cost V 4 bases and J 2 bases, with 9 bases left between them. In germline, CDR1 is SGHNT, CDR2 YYREEE (reference sequence). The CDR3 nucleotides read TGTGCCAGCAGCACGGACCGGAACTATGGCTACACCTTC. It is translated as CASSTDRNYGYTF.

In its sample, this clonotype was seen many times. The CDR3 DNA reads TGCGCCAGGCGGGAGACCCAGTACTTC. It is translated as CARRETQYF. The chain combines TRBV23-1 with TRBJ2-5; D remains ambiguous. TRBV23-1 is an open reading frame whose function is uncertain. Trimming removed 9 bases from V and 5 bases from J, with 4 bases in between. This CDR3 comprises 9 residues.

The V call is TRBV20-1, the J call TRBJ2-3, with 9 bases lining up with TRBD2. Germline V gene data show CDR1 as DFQATT and CDR2 as SNEGSKA (reference sequence). This CDR3 has 14 amino acids. V was pared by 6 bases and J by 3 bases, with 7 bases of the junction left unmatched. The CDR3 protein is CSAPATSGTDTQYF. In nucleotides, the CDR3 is TGCAGTGCCCCAGCGACTAGCGGTACAGATACGCAGTATTTT.

CDR3 loop: CSGRDRGYEQYF. The CDR3, as DNA: TGCAGCGGCCGGGACAGGGGTTACGAGCAGTACTTC. The chain carries TRBV29-1 and TRBJ2-7; 10 nucleotides match TRBD1. V lost 7 bases and J lost 4; bases outside the gene matches: 4. Germline assignment: CDR1 SQVTM and CDR2 ANQGSEA. The CDR3 consists of 12 residues.

In its sample, this clonotype was seen many times. This chain joins TRBV21-1 and TRBJ2-7; the table names TRBD1, a call not compared with the DNA. TRBV21-1 is a recognized pseudogene. The CDR3 is 10 residues long. The CDR3 region has the DNA TGTGCCATCCAGGGTTACGAGCAGTACTTC. This codes for CAIQGYEQYF.

At least ten counts were recorded for this clonotype. CDR3 sequence: CASRGRGAEAFF. The DNA for the CDR3 is TGTGCCTCCCGGGGCAGGGGGGCTGAAGCTTTCTTT. J is TRBJ1-1 and V is TRBV6-2 or TRBV6-3; 7 nucleotides agree with TRBD1. V was pared by 11 bases and J by 6 bases, with 9 bases of the junction left unmatched. This CDR3 contains 12 residues. Germline V gives CDR1 MNHEY, CDR2 SVGEGT.

CDR3 DNA: TGCGCCAGCAGTCAAGCCCTTAGGCTTGAAGCTTTCTTT. This encodes CASSQALRLEAFF. V gene TRBV10-2 combines with J gene TRBJ1-1; D unclear. V lost 5 bases and J 7 bases, leaving 14 bases between the germline ends. This CDR3 region has 13 residues. The germline V gene has CDR1 WSHSY and CDR2 SAAADI.

In this sample, this clonotype turned up a few times. This rearrangement joins TRBV24-1 to TRBJ2-2; 8 bases agree with TRBD1. The CDR3 runs to 17 residues. Germline CDR1 and CDR2: KGHDR and SFDVKD. V was clipped by 4 bases and J by 1 base; unmatched bases: 7. The CDR3 region is CATSESGGLENTGELFF. The DNA for the CDR3 is TGTGCCACCAGTGAGTCAGGGGGCCTCGAGAACACCGGGGAGCTGTTTTTT.

This rearrangement joins TRBV24-1 to TRBJ1-1; no clear D gene. The germline gives CDR1 KGHDR, CDR2 SFDVKD. CDR3 size: 11 residues. V shed 12 bases and J shed 2 bases, with 9 bases lying between them. CDR3 bases: TGTGCCTCCCGGGATAACACTGAAGCTTTCTTT. Protein product: CASRDNTEAFF.

Worth noting for this clonotype: The junction departs from the called germline gene at one end, perhaps through a read error. The rearrangement links TRBV18 to TRBJ1-1; D is possibly TRBD1 (6 bases). CDR1 KGHSH and CDR2 LQKENI come from the germline V gene. CDR3 length: 14 amino acids. The DNA for the CDR3 is TGTGCCAGCCCACCAGGACAGACGAACACTGAAGCTTTCTTT. This encodes CASPPGQTNTEAFF. Full variable domain (rest looked up from reference TRBV18 and TRBJ1-1): NAGVMQNPRHLVRRRGQEARLRCSPMKGHSHVYWYRQLPEEGLKFMVYLQKENIIDESGMPKERFSAEFPKEGPSILRIQQVVRGDSAAYFCASPPGQTNTEAFFGQGTRLTVV.

This clonotype was seen more than once but under ten times. The CDR3 coding sequence is TGTGCCAGCAGTCGGAATCAGCCCCAGCATTTT. Its protein product is CASSRNQPQHF. V is TRBV6-6 and J is TRBJ1-5; the D is unclear. Germline V CDR1 and CDR2: MNHNY, SVGAGI (reference sequence). V was shortened by 5 bases and J by 4 bases, with 3 bases between the two germline ends. There are 11 residues in the CDR3.

This CDR3 reads CSAGRITGELFF. In nucleotides, the CDR3 is TGCAGTGCGGGGAGGATCACCGGGGAGCTGTTTTTT. The chain combines TRBV20-1 with TRBJ2-2; possible D gene TRBD2, 6 bases. The CDR3 consists of 12 residues. Trimming removed 6 bases from V and 4 bases from J, with 9 bases in between. Per germline, CDR1 DFQATT and CDR2 SNEGSKA (reference sequence).

This clonotype was seen repeatedly, ten times or more. The chain links TRBV7-6 to TRBJ2-1; TRBD2 might be the D (7 bases). V gave up 5 bases and J gave up 9 bases, with 26 bases separating them. CDR1 and CDR2 (germline): SGHVS, FNYEAQ. This CDR3 region has 17 residues. CDR3 residues: CASSPLYRGGLFAEQFF. The CDR3, as DNA: TGTGCCAGCAGCCCCTTATATAGGGGGGGCTTATTTGCTGAGCAGTTCTTC. Full variable domain (rest looked up from reference TRBV7-6 and TRBJ2-1): GAGVSQSPRYKVTKRGQDVALRCDPISGHVSLYWYRQALGQGPEFLTYFNYEAQQDKSGLPNDRFSAERPEGSISTLTIQRTEQRDSAMYRCASSPLYRGGLFAEQFFGPGTRLTVL.

This clonotype was picked up many times. Here the CDR3 reads CASSSDRAPTNEKLFF. CDR3 DNA: TGTGCCAGCAGTTCAGACAGGGCCCCGACTAATGAAAAACTGTTTTTT. The chain has TRBV27 and TRBJ1-4, with 7 nucleotides matching TRBD1. CDR3 length: 16 residues. Germline CDR1 MNHEY, CDR2 SMNVEV (reference sequence). The V and J ends lost 4 bases and 2 bases, in that order; junction bases with no gene match: 7.